The source of this TCR beta chain is a study of identifying expanded T cells in peripheral blood. Whole-study results and caveats: Roughly two-week clone count variance significantly increased as total template count grew.

The CDR3 spans 15 residues. Between the trimmed V and J ends, which lost 0 bases and 4 bases, there was a span of 12 bases. Germline V CDR1 and CDR2: LNHNV, YYDKDF (reference sequence). Some clones are missing from TCRdb's copy, which holds only in-frame ones; the method was immunoSEQ multiplex PCR. Altogether tens of thousands of clones are present, around 90% being singletons, with the ten largest covering around 5.9%. In regard to this clone: Its antigen is unknown.

The sequence came from a person aged 18 to 70 in good health. The gene calls are TRBV15 and TRBJ1-2; TRBD1 is a possible D gene (6 bases). Sequenced sample: blood. The DNA of the CDR3 is TGTGCCACCAGCAGAGATTCATCAGGGGCCTATGGCTACACCTTC. This gives the protein CATSRDSSGAYGYTF.